The 8 T cell receptor beta chains listed next were all sequenced from one sample in a study of molecular identifiers for immune sequencing clone quantification. From the PCR reads, TCRdb called clonotypes with MiXCR, one entry per CDR3 protein. The table lists more than 450,000 distinct CDR3 sequences, about 25% of them singletons. Sequenced input: naive CD8+ T cells from blood, with Jurkat cell RNA spiked in. Described subset: FACS-sorted CD8+CD4-CCR7+CD45RA+ naive T cells. The receptors shown here come from a human donor in good health. Some libraries in this study had Jurkat cell RNA spiked in.

The V and J genes are TRBV27 and TRBJ2-7; the match to TRBD1 covers 9 bases. J gave up 4 bases and V 4 bases, and 8 bases lay outside the gene matches. There are 15 residues in the CDR3. Germline CDR1 MNHEY, CDR2 SMNVEV (reference sequence). DNA of the CDR3: TGTGCCAGCAGTTCCTCCGGGACAGGGATGTACGAGCAGTACTTC. This sequence encodes CASSSSGTGMYEQYF.

A remark on this clonotype: The conserved phenylalanine or tryptophan is not found at the CDR3 terminus, so this likely reflects a read error. This chain uses TRBV12-3 or TRBV12-4 with TRBJ1-5, with no clear D. V lost 3 bases and J lost 7, with 13 bases in between. The length of the CDR3 is 14 residues. CDR3 loop: CASSFRSENQPQHL. DNA for the CDR3: TGTGCCAGCAGTTTTCGCAGCGAAAACCAGCCCCAGCATCTT.

In its sample, this clonotype was seen many times. The chain combines TRBV9 with TRBJ1-4, with D perhaps matching TRBD1 (5 bases). This CDR3 region has 15 residues. Trimming took off 2 bases at V and 0 bases at J, with 8 bases between the two ends. Germline V gene lookup returns CDR1 SGDLS and CDR2 YYNGEE. The CDR3 protein is CASSVTGATNEKLFF. The CDR3 region has the DNA TGTGCCAGCAGCGTCACAGGAGCAACTAATGAAAAACTGTTTTTT. The variable domain in full, completed from reference TRBV9 and TRBJ1-4, reads DSGVTQTPKHLITATGQRVTLRCSPRSGDLSVYWYQQSLDQGLQFLIQYYNGEERAKGNILERFSAQQFPDLHSELNLSSLELGDSALYFCASSVTGATNEKLFFGSGTQLSVL.

This sequence joins TRBV5-1 and TRBJ2-5; 8 nucleotides line up with TRBD1. The CDR3 totals 15 residues. Germline-derived CDR1 and CDR2 are SGHRS and YFSETQ. J gave up 5 bases and V 1 base, and 7 bases lay outside the gene matches. The CDR3 sequence: CASSLNRGFQETQYF. DNA of the CDR3: TGCGCCAGCAGCTTGAACAGGGGGTTTCAGGAGACCCAGTACTTC.

The chain links TRBV20-1 to TRBJ1-1; D is undetermined. Germline loops: CDR1 DFQATT, CDR2 SNEGSKA (reference sequence). V was clipped by 5 bases and J by 4 bases, with 8 bases between them. The CDR3 runs 11 residues. In DNA form, the CDR3 reads TGCAGTGCTCAAAGAGGCACTGAAGCTTTCTTT. Its protein is CSAQRGTEAFF.

The gene calls are TRBV2 and TRBJ2-1, with 9 bases matching TRBD2. This CDR3 spans 17 amino acids. Germline V CDR1 and CDR2: SNHLY, FYNNEI. J was trimmed by 6 bases and V by 7 bases; bases with no gene match: 16. The CDR3 loop is CASTPGVAGASGNEQFF. The CDR3 coding sequence is TGTGCCAGCACCCCGGGAGTAGCGGGGGCCTCAGGCAATGAGCAGTTCTTC. The variable domain in full, with the rest retrieved from reference TRBV2 and TRBJ2-1, is EPEVTQTPSHQVTQMGQEVILRCVPISNHLYFYWYRQILGQKVEFLVSFYNNEISEKSEIFDDQFSVERPDGSNFTLKIRSTKLEDSAMYFCASTPGVAGASGNEQFFGPGTRLTVL.

About this clonotype: Given the absence of the conserved phenylalanine or tryptophan at the CDR3 end, a read error is likely. This chain links TRBV7-9 with TRBJ2-7; D tentatively reads TRBD1 or TRBD2 (5 bases each). This CDR3 has 14 residues. The germline CDR1 and CDR2 sequences are SEHNR and FQNEAQ (reference sequence). Trimming stripped 4 bases from V and 3 bases from J, with 13 bases between. Written as DNA, the CDR3 is TGTGCCAGCAGCTCACCGTGGGACGGCTACGAGCAGTACTCC. This translates into CASSSPWDGYEQYS.

In the case of this clonotype: A read error may be the cause here, since a much bigger clone is one base away. The chain combines TRBV4-1 with TRBJ1-4; D perhaps matches TRBD1 (5 bases). This CDR3 contains 15 residues. CDR1 MGHRA and CDR2 YSYEKL come from the germline V gene. CDR3 nucleotide sequence: TGCGCCAGCAGCCCCCCCGGGGGGGAAAATGGAAAACTGTTTTTT. Protein product: CASSPPGGENGKLFF.